This T cell receptor (beta chain) was found in a study of blood T cells in healthy people across ages. The CDR3 totals 13 residues. The germline gives CDR1 SGHRS, CDR2 YFSETQ. Trimming took 4 bases from V and 11 from J, leaving 18 bases between them. The second PCR ran about 6 to 12 cycles with a sample-barcoded 5' primer and J-beta primers. TCRdb redid the calling of the 5' RACE reads with MiXCR, one entry per CDR3 protein. The profile shows about 1.4 million distinct CDR3 sequences, roughly 60% of them singletons. The V gene is TRBV5-1, the J gene TRBJ2-5; tentatively, D is TRBD2 (5 bases). Sequencing input: blood. The TCR comes from a man younger than 35 in good health. The CDR3 DNA reads TGCGCCAGCAGCCTTGGTGGGATTTGGGAGCAGTACTTC. Encoded protein: CASSLGGIWEQYF.